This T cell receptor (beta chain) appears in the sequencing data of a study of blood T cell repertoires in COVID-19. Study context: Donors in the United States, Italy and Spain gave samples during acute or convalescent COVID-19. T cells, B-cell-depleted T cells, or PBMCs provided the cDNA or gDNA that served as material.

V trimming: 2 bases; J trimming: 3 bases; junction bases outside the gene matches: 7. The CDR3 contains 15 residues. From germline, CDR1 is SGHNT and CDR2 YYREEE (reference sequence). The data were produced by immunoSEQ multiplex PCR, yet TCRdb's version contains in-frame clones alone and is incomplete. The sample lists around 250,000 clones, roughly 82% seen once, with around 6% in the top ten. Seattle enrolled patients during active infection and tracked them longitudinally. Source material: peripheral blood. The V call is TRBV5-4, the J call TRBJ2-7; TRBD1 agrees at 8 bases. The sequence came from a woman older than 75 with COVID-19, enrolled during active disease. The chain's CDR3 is CASSFPGQESYEQYF. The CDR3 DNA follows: TGTGCCAGCAGCTTCCCGGGACAGGAGAGCTACGAGCAGTACTTC.